These 27 T cell receptor beta chains were all obtained from the same sample, sequenced in a study of blood T cell repertoires in COVID-19. Sequenced by immunoSEQ multiplex PCR; TCRdb stores in-frame clones only, minus some. The repertoire holds 250,000 to 300,000 clones, about 89% seen once, with 8% to 10% in the top ten. The material sequenced was PBMCs or T cells enriched from blood (not recorded which). The receptors stem from a man aged 35 to 55 who had recovered from COVID-19.

This clone has a single count. The rearrangement uses TRBV25-1 and TRBJ2-2; a weak D match, TRBD1 (6 bases). V lost 4 bases and J lost 4, with 19 bases in between. The CDR3 totals 17 residues. Germline V gene lookup returns CDR1 MGHDK and CDR2 SYGVNS. For the CDR3, the DNA is TGTGCCAGCAGTGCCGCCTCCGGGACAATTGGCACCGGGGAGCTGTTTTTT. This codes for CASSAASGTIGTGELFF.

The chain is built from TRBV11-2 and TRBJ1-2; D perhaps matches TRBD1 (5 bases). Trimming pared 3 bases from V and 0 bases from J, leaving 17 bases between. The germline CDR1 and CDR2 sequences are SGHAT and FQNNGV. The CDR3 totals 17 residues. For the CDR3, the DNA is TGTGCCAGCAGCTTGTTTGGGGCAGGGACTTCTAACTATGGCTACACCTTC. This encodes CASSLFGAGTSNYGYTF.

J is TRBJ1-2 and V is TRBV7-3; unclear D gene. The germline gives CDR1 SGHTA, CDR2 FQGTGA. The CDR3 is 13 residues long. The ends were cut back, 1 base at V and 8 bases at J, with 11 bases in the middle. The CDR3 coding sequence is TGTGCCAGCAGCTTAAACTCATTTGTAGGCTACACCTTC. This codes for CASSLNSFVGYTF.

The V and J genes are TRBV19 and TRBJ2-3; 9 bases agree with TRBD1. The CDR3 has 13 amino acids. Germline CDR1 is LNHDA and CDR2 is SQIVND (reference sequence). V dropped 9 bases and J dropped 2; count of bases not matched to a gene: 3. The CDR3 nucleotides read TGTGCCAGCCGGGACAGGGCCACAGATACGCAGTATTTT. It yields the protein CASRDRATDTQYF.

The rearrangement joins TRBV9 to TRBJ2-7; TRBD1 agrees at 9 bases. The V gene's germline CDR1 is SGDLS and CDR2 YYNGEE. The CDR3 is 14 amino acids. V trimming: 1 base; J trimming: 4 bases; junction bases outside the gene matches: 3. For the CDR3, the DNA is TGTGCCAGCAGCGTAACAGGGGGCATGTACGAGCAGTACTTC. Amino acid sequence: CASSVTGGMYEQYF. Full variable domain (remainder filled in from reference TRBV9 and TRBJ2-7): DSGVTQTPKHLITATGQRVTLRCSPRSGDLSVYWYQQSLDQGLQFLIQYYNGEERAKGNILERFSAQQFPDLHSELNLSSLELGDSALYFCASSVTGGMYEQYFGPGTRLTVT.

This clone has more than one count but fewer than ten. The rearrangement uses TRBV2 and TRBJ1-4, with 9 bases lining up with TRBD1. V lost 7 bases and J lost 7; bases outside the gene matches: 10. The CDR3 runs 15 residues. Germline V CDR1 and CDR2: SNHLY, FYNNEI. The CDR3 loop is CASIPGTGKSEKLFF. CDR3 bases: TGTGCCAGCATCCCCGGGACAGGGAAAAGTGAAAAACTGTTTTTT.

This clone was recorded only once. The chain uses TRBV7-6 and TRBJ1-4; D is possibly TRBD1 (5 bases). Trimming shortened V by 5 bases and J by 6 bases, and 19 bases separated the two germline ends. Germline CDR1 reads SGHVS; CDR2 reads FNYEAQ. This CDR3 has 16 residues. CDR3 DNA: TGTGCCAGCAGCCCCCGGCGGTTTGGGGCTGATGAAAAACTGTTTTTT. It is translated as CASSPRRFGADEKLFF.

The genes are TRBV19 and TRBJ2-7, with D tentatively TRBD2 (6 bases). V lost 5 bases to trimming and J lost 0 bases, with 14 bases between them. CDR3 length equals 15 residues. Germline CDR1 is LNHDA and CDR2 is SQIVND (reference sequence). CDR3 protein: CASSVLAANSYEQYF. CDR3 coding DNA: TGTGCCAGTAGTGTATTAGCGGCAAACTCCTACGAGCAGTACTTC.

The V gene is TRBV9, the J gene TRBJ1-4, with 8 bases identical to TRBD1. Germline V gives CDR1 SGDLS, CDR2 YYNGEE. The CDR3 runs to 16 residues. J was trimmed by 7 bases and V by 1 base; bases with no gene match: 9. This CDR3 reads CASSVSDRGWGEKLFF. The DNA for the CDR3 is TGTGCCAGCAGCGTATCAGACAGGGGATGGGGTGAAAAACTGTTTTTT.

In nucleotides, the CDR3 is TGTGCCAGTAGTACGGACAGAAACTACGAGCAGTACTTC. Translation: CASSTDRNYEQYF. The chain employs TRBV19 and TRBJ2-7, with D possibly being TRBD1 (6 bases). The CDR3 is 13 amino acids. The germline gives CDR1 LNHDA, CDR2 SQIVND (reference sequence). V gave up 4 bases and J gave up 3 bases, with 10 bases separating them.

This sequence joins TRBV4-1 and TRBJ2-7; D might be TRBD2 (6 bases). Germline-derived CDR1 and CDR2 are MGHRA and YSYEKL. There are 12 residues in the CDR3. Trimming shortened V by 1 base and J by 5 bases, and 6 bases separated the two germline ends. CDR3 protein: CASSQGGDEQYF. CDR3 in DNA: TGCGCCAGCAGCCAAGGGGGGGACGAGCAGTACTTC.

The chain couples TRBV19 to TRBJ1-1; perhaps TRBD1 as D (6 bases). CDR3 size: 14 residues. Trimming took off 6 bases at V and 4 bases at J, with 15 bases between the two ends. Germline values: CDR1 LNHDA, CDR2 SQIVND (reference sequence). The CDR3 DNA follows: TGTGCCAGTAGCTTTAAGGGGGGGCCCACTGAAGCTTTCTTT. Translating it yields CASSFKGGPTEAFF.

This chain joins TRBV5-4 and TRBJ2-7, with D maybe TRBD1 (6 bases). The germline V gene has CDR1 SGHNT and CDR2 YYREEE (reference sequence). This CDR3 contains 16 residues. V was clipped by 0 bases and J by 0 bases, with 13 bases between them. CDR3 bases: TGTGCCAGCAGCTTGGCCGACAGGCGTCCCTCCTACGAGCAGTACTTC. It encodes CASSLADRRPSYEQYF.

This clone has a single count. The rearrangement links TRBV11-2 to TRBJ2-7; a possible D gene is TRBD1 (6 bases). This CDR3 has 19 amino acids. Germline assignment: CDR1 SGHAT and CDR2 FQNNGV. V was clipped by 2 bases and J by 0 bases, with 23 bases between them. DNA for the CDR3: TGTGCCAGCAGCTTACAATTTATAGGCTACAGGGAGAGCTCCTACGAGCAGTACTTC. Amino acids: CASSLQFIGYRESSYEQYF.

The V gene is TRBV4-1, the J gene TRBJ2-1; 10 positions match TRBD2. Germline lookup yields CDR1 MGHRA and CDR2 YSYEKL. The CDR3 loop spans 17 amino acids. V was pared by 2 bases and J by 6 bases, with 10 bases of the junction left unmatched. The CDR3 nucleotides are TGCGCCAGCAGCCAATACTTAACTAGCGGGAATGGCAATGAGCAGTTCTTC. Translating gives CASSQYLTSGNGNEQFF.

This CDR3 reads CAISDYQPGEAFF. Here the CDR3 DNA reads TGTGCCATCAGTGACTACCAACCCGGTGAAGCTTTCTTT. The chain employs TRBV10-3 and TRBJ1-1; D is unresolved. The CDR3 runs to 13 residues. Germline CDR1 and CDR2: ENHRY and SYGVKD. The V end was cut by 3 bases, the J end by 7 bases, with 12 bases between.

This clone has more than one count but fewer than ten. The chain combines TRBV5-1 with TRBJ2-7; perhaps TRBD2 as D (5 bases). The germline V gene encodes CDR1 SGHRS and CDR2 YFSETQ. The germline V and J ends were trimmed by 1 base and 2 bases, with 13 bases remaining between them. This CDR3 has 15 residues. CDR3: CASSLSGVDPYEQYF. CDR3 DNA sequence: TGCGCCAGCAGCTTGTCCGGGGTTGATCCCTACGAGCAGTACTTC.

The CDR3 here is CASSLEGQGGYEQYF. CDR3 DNA: TGTGCCAGCAGCTTAGAGGGCCAGGGGGGTTACGAGCAGTACTTC. The J gene is TRBJ2-7, the V gene TRBV7-2; a weak D match, TRBD1 (7 bases). Trimming took off 1 base at V and 4 bases at J, with 14 bases between the two ends. Germline CDR1 and CDR2: SGHTA and FQGNSA. The CDR3 is made up of 15 amino acids. The full variable domain, with the rest looked up from reference TRBV7-2 and TRBJ2-7, is GAGVSQSPSNKVTEKGKDVELRCDPISGHTALYWYRQSLGQGLEFLIYFQGNSAPDKSGLPSDRFSAERTGGSVSTLTIQRTQQEDSAVYLCASSLEGQGGYEQYFGPGTRLTVT.

The V call is TRBV10-3, the J call TRBJ1-5, with TRBD1 matching 12 bases. The length of the CDR3 is 19 residues. The germline CDR1 and CDR2 sequences are ENHRY and SYGVKD. The trim removed 2 bases at V and 6 bases at J, leaving 14 bases unmatched. In DNA form, the CDR3 reads TGTGCCATCAGTGAGCCCATTAATAGGGACAGGGGGCCTAGTCAGCCCCAGCATTTT. This translates into CAISEPINRDRGPSQPQHF.

This clone was recorded once. The chain is built from TRBV21-1 and TRBJ2-4; the table calls TRBD2, which could not be checked here. TRBV21-1 is recorded as a pseudogene. CDR3 size: 14 residues. CDR3 residues: CANQTSARKNIQYF. Written as DNA, the CDR3 is TGTGCCAACCAGACTAGCGCGCGTAAAAACATTCAGTACTTC.

The genes are TRBV7-2 and TRBJ2-3, with 11 bases identical to TRBD2. After removal of 0 bases from V and 2 bases from J, the junction contained 7 bases not matched to a gene. This CDR3 has 18 amino acids. From germline, CDR1 is SGHTA and CDR2 FQGNSA. The CDR3: CASSLAASSGRLTDTQYF. The CDR3 DNA reads as TGTGCCAGCAGCTTAGCGGCTTCTAGCGGGAGGCTCACAGATACGCAGTATTTT.

The rearrangement links TRBV4-2 to TRBJ2-4; D gene unclear. Trimming cost V 3 bases and J 8 bases, with 14 bases left between them. This CDR3 contains 14 residues. Germline CDR1 LGHNA, CDR2 YNFKEQ. As DNA, the CDR3 is TGTGCCAGCAGCCAGAAGAACGAAGAGGACATTCAGTACTTC. Amino acid sequence: CASSQKNEEDIQYF.

The rearrangement uses TRBV30 and TRBJ2-2, with 9 nucleotides matching TRBD1. Germline-derived CDR1 and CDR2 are GTSNPN and SVGIG (reference sequence). This CDR3 has 14 residues. V shed 5 bases, J shed 4 bases, and the junction held 5 bases outside the gene matches. In DNA, the CDR3 is TGTGCCTGGTCACAGGGGGCGAGCACCGGGGAGCTGTTTTTT. It yields the protein CAWSQGASTGELFF.

The J gene is TRBJ1-2, the V gene TRBV14, with TRBD1 as a possible D gene (5 bases). CDR3 length: 15 amino acids. Germline V gene lookup returns CDR1 SGHDN and CDR2 FVKESK. Trimming removed 1 base at V and 3 bases at J, with 12 bases between. CDR3 sequence reads: CASSQVGETDYGYTF. CDR3 sequence (DNA): TGTGCCAGCAGCCAAGTGGGCGAGACAGACTATGGCTACACCTTC.

The chain is built from TRBV5-5 and TRBJ1-3; D gene uncertain. Trimming removed 0 bases from V and 0 bases from J, with 19 bases in between. This CDR3 spans 19 amino acids. Germline CDR1 reads SGHKS; CDR2 reads YYEKEE (reference sequence). The CDR3 sequence is CASSLGRDRSLRSGNTIYF. CDR3 nucleotides: TGTGCCAGCAGCTTGGGACGGGATAGGTCCCTTCGCTCTGGAAACACCATATATTTT.

The chain links TRBV3-1 (or the pseudogene TRBV3-2) to TRBJ2-7; 7 nucleotides match TRBD2. CDR3 length: 14 amino acids. Looked up from germline, CDR1 is LGHDT and CDR2 is YNNKEL (reference sequence). V was clipped by 0 bases and J by 5 bases; unmatched bases: 4. The CDR3 DNA reads as TGTGCCAGCAGCCAAGAAGCGGGGTGGGACGAGCAGTACTTC. This gives the protein CASSQEAGWDEQYF.

The chain recombines TRBV3-1 (or the pseudogene TRBV3-2) with TRBJ1-4; no definite D call. Germline V gene sequence: CDR1 LGHDT, CDR2 YNNKEL (reference sequence). This CDR3 comprises 13 residues. Trimming removed 5 bases at V and 2 bases at J, with 6 bases between. For the CDR3, the DNA is TGTGCCAGCAGCTCCTCTACTAATGAAAAACTGTTTTTT. Translation gives CASSSSTNEKLFF.